This T cell receptor (beta chain) was documented in a study of blood T cell repertoires in COVID-19. Study-wide background: PBMCs, B-cell-depleted T cells, or T cells were the source of the cDNA or gDNA that made up the material.

The V end was cut by 5 bases, the J end by 0 bases, with 18 bases between. This CDR3 spans 17 amino acids. Per the study methods: Amplified reference gene primers provided the basis for estimating nucleated cell counts. Here immunoSEQ multiplex PCR was the method, and the copy in TCRdb shows in-frame clones only, minus some. V, J and clone size reflect that table, while D and trimming were determined from the DNA. The table lists 80,000 or so clones, about four fifths of them singletons. The genes are TRBV5-3 and TRBJ2-1; D unclear. TRBV5-3 is identified as an open reading frame with a role that is uncertain. What was sequenced was peripheral blood. This TCR derives from a man of 80 years or more with acute or convalescent COVID-19. DNA for the CDR3: TGTGCCAGAAGTCACTTCCCCAGGCTTACCTCCTACAATGAGCAGTTCTTC. Its translation: CARSHFPRLTSYNEQFF.